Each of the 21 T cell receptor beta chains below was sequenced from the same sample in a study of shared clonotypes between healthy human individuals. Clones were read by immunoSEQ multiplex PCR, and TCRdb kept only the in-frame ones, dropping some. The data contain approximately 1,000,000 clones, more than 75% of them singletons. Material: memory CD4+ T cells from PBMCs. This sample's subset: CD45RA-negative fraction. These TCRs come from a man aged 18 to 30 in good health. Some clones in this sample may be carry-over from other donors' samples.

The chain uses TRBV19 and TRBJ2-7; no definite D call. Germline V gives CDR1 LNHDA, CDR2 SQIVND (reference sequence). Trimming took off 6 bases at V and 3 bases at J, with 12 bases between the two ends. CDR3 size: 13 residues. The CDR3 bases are TGTGCCAGTAGCACACTCCTGAGCTACGAGCAGTACTTC. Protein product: CASSTLLSYEQYF.

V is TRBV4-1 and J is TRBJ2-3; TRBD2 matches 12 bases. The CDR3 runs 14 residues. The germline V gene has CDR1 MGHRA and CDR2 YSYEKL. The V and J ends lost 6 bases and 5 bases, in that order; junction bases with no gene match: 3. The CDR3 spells CASSLAGGGDTQYF. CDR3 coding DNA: TGCGCCAGCAGTCTAGCGGGAGGGGGAGATACGCAGTATTTT.

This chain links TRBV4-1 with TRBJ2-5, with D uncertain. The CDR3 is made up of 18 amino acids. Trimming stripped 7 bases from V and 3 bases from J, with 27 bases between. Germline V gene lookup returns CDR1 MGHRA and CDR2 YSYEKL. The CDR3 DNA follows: TGCGCCAGCACCCACACAGCACCCCCGAGACGTCACGAAGAGACCCAGTACTTC. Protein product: CASTHTAPPRRHEETQYF.

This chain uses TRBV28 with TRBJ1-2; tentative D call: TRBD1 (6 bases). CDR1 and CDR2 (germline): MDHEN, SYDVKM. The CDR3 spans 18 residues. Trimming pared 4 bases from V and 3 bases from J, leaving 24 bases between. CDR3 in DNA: TGTGCCAGCAGTTCACGAAACTACCGGGACACCGGGTACTATGGCTACACCTTC. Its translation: CASSSRNYRDTGYYGYTF.

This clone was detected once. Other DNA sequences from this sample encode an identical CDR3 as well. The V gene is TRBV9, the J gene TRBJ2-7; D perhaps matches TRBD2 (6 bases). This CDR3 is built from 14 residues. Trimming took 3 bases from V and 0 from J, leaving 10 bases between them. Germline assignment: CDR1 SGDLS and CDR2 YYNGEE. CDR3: CASSEAGSSYEQYF. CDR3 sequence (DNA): TGTGCCAGCAGCGAAGCGGGCAGCTCCTACGAGCAGTACTTC.

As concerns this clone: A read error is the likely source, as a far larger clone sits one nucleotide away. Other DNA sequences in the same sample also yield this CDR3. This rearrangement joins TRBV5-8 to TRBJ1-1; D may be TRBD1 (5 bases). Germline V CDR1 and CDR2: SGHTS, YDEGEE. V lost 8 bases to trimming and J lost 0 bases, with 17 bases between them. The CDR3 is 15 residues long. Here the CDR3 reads CASSSSRQMNTEAFF. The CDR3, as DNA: TGTGCCAGTAGCAGTTCCCGACAGATGAACACTGAAGCTTTCTTT.

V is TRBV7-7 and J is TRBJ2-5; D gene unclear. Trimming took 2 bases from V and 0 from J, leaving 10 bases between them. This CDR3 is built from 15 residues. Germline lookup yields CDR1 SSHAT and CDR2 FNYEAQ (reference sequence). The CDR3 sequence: CASSLLAGHQETQYF. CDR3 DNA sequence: TGTGCCAGCAGCTTATTAGCCGGGCACCAAGAGACCCAGTACTTC. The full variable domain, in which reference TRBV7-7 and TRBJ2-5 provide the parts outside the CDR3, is GAGVSQSPRYKVTKRGQDVTLRCDPISSHATLYWYQQALGQGPEFLTYFNYEAQPDKSGLPSDRFSAERPEGSISTLTIQRTEQRDSAMYRCASSLLAGHQETQYFGPGTRLLVL.

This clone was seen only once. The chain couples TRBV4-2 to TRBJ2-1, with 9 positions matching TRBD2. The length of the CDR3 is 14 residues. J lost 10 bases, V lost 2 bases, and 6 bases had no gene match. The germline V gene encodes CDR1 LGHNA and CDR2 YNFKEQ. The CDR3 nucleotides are TGTGCCAGCAGCCAAACCTCCCTAGCGGGGGAGCAGTTCTTC. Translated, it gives CASSQTSLAGEQFF.

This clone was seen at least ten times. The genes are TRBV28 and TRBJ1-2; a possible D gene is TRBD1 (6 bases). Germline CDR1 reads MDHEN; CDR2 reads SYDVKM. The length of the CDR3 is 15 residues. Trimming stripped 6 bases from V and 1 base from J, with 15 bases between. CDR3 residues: CASRGTGTLNYGYTF. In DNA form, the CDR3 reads TGTGCCAGCAGGGGAACAGGGACCCTTAACTATGGCTACACCTTC.

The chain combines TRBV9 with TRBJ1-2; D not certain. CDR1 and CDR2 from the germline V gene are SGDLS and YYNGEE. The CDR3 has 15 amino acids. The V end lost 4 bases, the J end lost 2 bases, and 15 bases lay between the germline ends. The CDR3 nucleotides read TGTGCCAGCAGCCCAACGACCGCAACCAACTATGGCTACACCTTC. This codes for CASSPTTATNYGYTF.

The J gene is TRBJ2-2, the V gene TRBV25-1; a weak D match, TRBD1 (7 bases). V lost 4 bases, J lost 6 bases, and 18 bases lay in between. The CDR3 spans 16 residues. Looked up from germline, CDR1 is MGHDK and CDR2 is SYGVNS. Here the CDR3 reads CASSVRQGLGSGELFF. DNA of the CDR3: TGTGCCAGCAGTGTAAGACAGGGACTGGGGTCCGGGGAGCTGTTTTTT. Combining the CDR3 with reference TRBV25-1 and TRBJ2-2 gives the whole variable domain EADIYQTPRYLVIGTGKKITLECSQTMGHDKMYWYQQDPGMELHLIHYSYGVNSTEKGDLSSESTVSRIRTEHFPLTLESARPSHTSQYLCASSVRQGLGSGELFFGEGSRLTVL.

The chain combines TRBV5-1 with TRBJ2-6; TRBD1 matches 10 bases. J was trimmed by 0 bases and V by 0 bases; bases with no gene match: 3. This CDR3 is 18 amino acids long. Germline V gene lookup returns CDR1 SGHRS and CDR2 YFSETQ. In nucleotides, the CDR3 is TGCGCCAGCAGCTTGGCGGGACAGGGGCCCTCTGGGGCCAACGTCCTGACTTTC. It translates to CASSLAGQGPSGANVLTF.

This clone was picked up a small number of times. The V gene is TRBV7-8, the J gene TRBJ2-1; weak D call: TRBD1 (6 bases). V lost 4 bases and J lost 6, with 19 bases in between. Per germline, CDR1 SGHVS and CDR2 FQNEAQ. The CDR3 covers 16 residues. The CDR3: CASSWNSGQLGNEQFF. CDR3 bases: TGTGCCAGCAGCTGGAACTCAGGACAGTTGGGCAATGAGCAGTTCTTC. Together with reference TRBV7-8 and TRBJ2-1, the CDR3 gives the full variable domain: GAGVSQSPRYKVAKRGQDVALRCDPISGHVSLFWYQQALGQGPEFLTYFQNEAQLDKSGLPSDRFFAERPEGSVSTLKIQRTQQEDSAVYLCASSWNSGQLGNEQFFGPGTRLTVL.

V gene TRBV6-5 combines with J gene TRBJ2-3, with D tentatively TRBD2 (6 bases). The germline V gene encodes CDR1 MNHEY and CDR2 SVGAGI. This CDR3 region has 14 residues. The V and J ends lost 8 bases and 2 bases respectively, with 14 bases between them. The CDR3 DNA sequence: TGTGCCAGCGCGCGGGACCTCAACACAGATACGCAGTATTTT. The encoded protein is CASARDLNTDTQYF.

The CDR3 coding sequence is TGCAGCGCCCGGGGAGCAGGGGCTACCTACGAGCAGTACTTC. It yields the protein CSARGAGATYEQYF. V usage is TRBV29-1 and J usage is TRBJ2-7; D perhaps matches TRBD1 (6 bases). Trimming took off 7 bases at V and 2 bases at J, with 18 bases between the two ends. There are 14 residues in the CDR3. CDR1 and CDR2 (germline): SQVTM, ANQGSEA.

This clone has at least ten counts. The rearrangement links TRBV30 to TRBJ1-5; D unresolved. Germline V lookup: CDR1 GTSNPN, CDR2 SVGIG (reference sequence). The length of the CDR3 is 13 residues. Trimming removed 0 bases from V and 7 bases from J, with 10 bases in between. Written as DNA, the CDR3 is TGTGCCTGGAGTGTAGGAGGATCCCAGCCCCAGCATTTT. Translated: CAWSVGGSQPQHF.

DNA for the CDR3: TGTGCCAGCAGCGTAGGGGCAGGCTCGCACACCGGGGAGCTGTTTTTT. This sequence encodes CASSVGAGSHTGELFF. The chain has TRBV9 and TRBJ2-2; D unresolved. Trimming took 0 bases from V and 3 from J, leaving 12 bases between them. CDR3 size: 16 residues. The germline CDR1 and CDR2 sequences are SGDLS and YYNGEE. Full variable domain (rest looked up from reference TRBV9 and TRBJ2-2): DSGVTQTPKHLITATGQRVTLRCSPRSGDLSVYWYQQSLDQGLQFLIQYYNGEERAKGNILERFSAQQFPDLHSELNLSSLELGDSALYFCASSVGAGSHTGELFFGEGSRLTVL.

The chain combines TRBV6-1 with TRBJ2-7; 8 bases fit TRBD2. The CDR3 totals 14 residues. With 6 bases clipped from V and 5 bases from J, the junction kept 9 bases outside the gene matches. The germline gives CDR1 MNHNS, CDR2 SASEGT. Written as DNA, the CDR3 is TGTGCCAGCAGATCCGGGACTAGTCTCGACGAGCAGTACTTC. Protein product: CASRSGTSLDEQYF.

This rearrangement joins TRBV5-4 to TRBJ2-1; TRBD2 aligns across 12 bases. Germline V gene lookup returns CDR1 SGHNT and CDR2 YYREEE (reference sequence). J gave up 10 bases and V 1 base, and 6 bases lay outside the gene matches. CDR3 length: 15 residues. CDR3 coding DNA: TGTGCCAGCAGCTTGAGGACTAGCGGGATTGGGGAGCAGTTCTTC. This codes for CASSLRTSGIGEQFF. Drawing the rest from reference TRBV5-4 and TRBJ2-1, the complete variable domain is ETGVTQSPTHLIKTRGQQVTLRCSSQSGHNTVSWYQQALGQGPQFIFQYYREEENGRGNFPPRFSGLQFPNYSSELNVNALELDDSALYLCASSLRTSGIGEQFFGPGTRLTVL.

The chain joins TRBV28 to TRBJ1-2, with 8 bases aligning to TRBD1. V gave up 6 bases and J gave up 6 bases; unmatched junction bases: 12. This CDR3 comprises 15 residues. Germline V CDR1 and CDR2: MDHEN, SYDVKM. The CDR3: CASSPPWGRGHGYTF. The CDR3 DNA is TGTGCCAGCAGCCCCCCTTGGGGCAGGGGGCATGGCTACACCTTC.

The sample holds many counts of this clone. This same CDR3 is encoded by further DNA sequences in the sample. The CDR3 here is CASSPEGNQPQHF. CDR3 in DNA: TGTGCCAGCTCACCAGAGGGCAATCAGCCCCAGCATTTT. The V gene is TRBV18, the J gene TRBJ1-5; D uncertain. The CDR3 spans 13 residues. V was pared by 2 bases and J by 2 bases, with 4 bases between. Germline CDR1 KGHSH, CDR2 LQKENI.